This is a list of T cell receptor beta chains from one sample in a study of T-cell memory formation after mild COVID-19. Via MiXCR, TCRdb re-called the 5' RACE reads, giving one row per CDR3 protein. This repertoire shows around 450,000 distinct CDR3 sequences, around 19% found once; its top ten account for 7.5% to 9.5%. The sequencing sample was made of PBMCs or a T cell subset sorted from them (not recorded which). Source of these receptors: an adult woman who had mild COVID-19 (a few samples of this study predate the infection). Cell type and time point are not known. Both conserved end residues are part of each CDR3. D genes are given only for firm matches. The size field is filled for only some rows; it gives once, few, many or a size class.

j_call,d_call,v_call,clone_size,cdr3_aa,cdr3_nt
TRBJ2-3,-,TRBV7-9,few,CASSLTGVSTDTQYF,TGTGCCAGCAGCTTAACGGGGGTGAGCACAGATACGCAGTATTTT
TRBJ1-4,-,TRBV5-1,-,CASSDTSTNEKLFF,TGCGCCAGCAGTGACACCTCAACTAATGAAAAACTGTTTTTT
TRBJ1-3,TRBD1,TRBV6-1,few,CASRQTGAGNTIYF,TGTGCCAGCAGACAGACAGGGGCTGGAAACACCATATATTTT
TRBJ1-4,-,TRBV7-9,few,CASSLLTGTEKLFF,TGTGCCAGCAGCCTACTAACGGGTACTGAAAAACTGTTTTTT
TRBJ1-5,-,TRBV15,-,CATSRVRGDGNQPQHF,TGTGCCACCAGCAGAGTTCGCGGGGACGGCAATCAGCCCCAGCATTTT
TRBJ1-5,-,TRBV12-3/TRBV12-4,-,CASSARRGQPQHF,TGTGCCAGCAGCGCCCGAAGGGGCCAGCCCCAGCATTTT
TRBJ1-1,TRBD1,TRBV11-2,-,CASSRTTGGLNTEAFF,TGTGCCAGCAGCCGAACGACAGGGGGCCTGAACACTGAAGCTTTCTTT
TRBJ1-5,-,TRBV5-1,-,CASSFGPPGNQPQHF,TGCGCCAGCAGCTTCGGCCCCCCGGGCAATCAGCCCCAGCATTTT
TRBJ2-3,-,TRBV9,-,CASAGSTDTQYF,TGTGCCAGCGCAGGGAGCACAGATACGCAGTATTTT
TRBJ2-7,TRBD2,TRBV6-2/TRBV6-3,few,CASSYPKVRGRSSYEQYF,TGTGCCAGCAGTTACCCGAAGGTGCGGGGGAGAAGCTCCTACGAGCAGTACTTC
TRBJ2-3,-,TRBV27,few,CASSQGLVSTDTQYF,TGTGCCAGCTCCCAGGGACTCGTTAGCACAGATACGCAGTATTTT
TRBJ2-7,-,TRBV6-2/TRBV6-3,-,CASTPGASGEQYF,TGTGCCAGCACTCCAGGGGCCTCGGGGGAGCAGTACTTC
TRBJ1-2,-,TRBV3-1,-,CASSHQGFNYGYTF,TGTGCCAGCAGCCACCAGGGGTTTAACTATGGCTACACCTTC
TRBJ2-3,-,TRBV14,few,CASSQGLADTQYF,TGTGCCAGCAGCCAAGGATTGGCAGATACGCAGTATTTT
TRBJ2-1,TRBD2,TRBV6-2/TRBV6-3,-,CASSYPAGVPGLAGEQFF,TGTGCCAGCAGTTATCCTGCGGGAGTACCGGGACTAGCGGGAGAGCAGTTCTTC
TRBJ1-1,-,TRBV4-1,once,CASSQDAAFIYAFF,TGCGCCAGCAGCCAAGATGCAGCTTTCATATATGCTTTCTTT
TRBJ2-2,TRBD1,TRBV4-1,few,CASSQGRTGRVGELFF,TGCGCCAGCAGCCAAGGACGGACAGGCCGAGTCGGGGAGCTGTTTTTT
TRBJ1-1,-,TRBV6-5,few,CASSYSGFVNTEAFF,TGTGCCAGCAGTTACTCAGGGTTTGTGAACACTGAAGCTTTCTTT
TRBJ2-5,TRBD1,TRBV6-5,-,CASSYSSQGARRETQYF,TGTGCCAGCAGTTACTCGAGTCAGGGGGCGCGGCGGGAGACCCAGTACTTC
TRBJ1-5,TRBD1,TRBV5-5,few,CASSSDGQGHQPQHF,TGTGCCAGCAGCTCAGACGGACAGGGCCATCAGCCCCAGCATTTT
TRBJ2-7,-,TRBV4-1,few,CASSQAPRTESYEQYF,TGCGCCAGCAGCCAAGCCCCCCGGACAGAGAGCTACGAGCAGTACTTC
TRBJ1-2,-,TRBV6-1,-,CAGFKMGRDDYGYTF,TGTGCCGGCTTCAAGATGGGCAGGGACGACTATGGCTACACCTTC
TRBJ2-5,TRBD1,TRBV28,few,CATLVGQIQETQYF,TGTGCCACCTTGGTGGGACAGATCCAAGAGACCCAGTACTTC
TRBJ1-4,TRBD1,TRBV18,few,CASSPLRDSSGEKLFF,TGTGCCAGCTCACCACTTCGGGACAGCTCAGGGGAAAAACTGTTTTTT
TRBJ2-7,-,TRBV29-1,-,CSVAINRDDYEQYF,TGCAGCGTGGCAATCAACAGGGACGACTACGAGCAGTACTTC
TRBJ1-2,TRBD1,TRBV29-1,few,CSVGESDRGLRGYTF,TGCAGCGTTGGGGAATCTGACAGGGGGCTACGTGGCTACACCTTC
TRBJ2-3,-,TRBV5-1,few,CATAQGGGTDTQYF,TGCGCCACCGCACAGGGCGGTGGGACAGATACGCAGTATTTT
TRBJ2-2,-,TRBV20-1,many,CSARGDSHNTGELFF,TGCAGTGCTAGAGGAGACAGCCACAACACCGGGGAGCTGTTTTTT
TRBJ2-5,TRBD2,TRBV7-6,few,CASNGLGLETQYF,TGTGCCAGCAACGGACTAGGTTTGGAGACCCAGTACTTC
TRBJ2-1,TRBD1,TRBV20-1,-,CSAPGQARGYNEQFF,TGCAGTGCTCCGGGACAGGCGAGAGGCTACAATGAGCAGTTCTTC
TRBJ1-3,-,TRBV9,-,CASSPQVGEGNTIYF,TGTGCCAGCAGCCCGCAAGTAGGGGAAGGAAACACCATATATTTT
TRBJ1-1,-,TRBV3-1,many,CASSQANLEAFF,TGTGCCAGCAGCCAAGCTAACCTTGAAGCTTTCTTT
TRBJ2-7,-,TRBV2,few,CASSDPLEYEQYF,TGTGCCAGCAGTGATCCTCTAGAATACGAGCAGTACTTC
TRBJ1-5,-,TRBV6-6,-,CASSKDVHSNQPQHF,TGTGCCAGCAGCAAGGACGTCCATAGCAATCAGCCCCAGCATTTT
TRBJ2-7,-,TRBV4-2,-,CASSQDRSRRYEQYF,TGTGCCAGCAGCCAAGATCGGTCTCGCCGCTACGAGCAGTACTTC
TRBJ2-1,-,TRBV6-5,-,CASSYGLAPGNEQFF,TGTGCCAGCAGTTACGGGCTAGCCCCCGGCAATGAGCAGTTCTTC
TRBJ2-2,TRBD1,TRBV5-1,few,CASSIRDRGQAGELFF,TGCGCCAGCAGCATCCGGGACAGGGGGCAGGCCGGGGAGCTGTTTTTT
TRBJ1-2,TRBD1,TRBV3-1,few,CASSPPPGQAGYTF,TGTGCCAGCAGCCCTCCCCCGGGACAGGCCGGCTACACCTTC
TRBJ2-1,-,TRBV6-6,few,CASSYSTGYNEQFF,TGTGCCAGCAGTTACTCGACGGGTTACAATGAGCAGTTCTTC
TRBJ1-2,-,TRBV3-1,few,CASSRGYTANYGYTF,TGTGCCAGCAGCCGTGGATACACTGCTAACTATGGCTACACCTTC
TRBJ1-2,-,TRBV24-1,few,CATSDLGQNYGYTF,TGTGCCACCAGTGATTTGGGGCAGAACTATGGCTACACCTTC
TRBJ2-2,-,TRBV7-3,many,CASSLHGGLYGELFF,TGTGCCAGCAGCTTGCACGGGGGGCTTTACGGGGAGCTGTTTTTT
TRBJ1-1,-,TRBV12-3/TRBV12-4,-,CASSLFGVGTEAFF,TGTGCCAGCAGTTTATTTGGCGTGGGGACTGAAGCTTTCTTT
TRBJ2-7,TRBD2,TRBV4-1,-,CASSQDPGLATDEQYF,TGCGCCAGCAGCCAAGACCCGGGACTAGCGACCGACGAGCAGTACTTC